The 20 T cell receptor beta chains below all came from one sample that was sequenced in a study of T cell responses to AZD1222 COVID-19 vaccine. TCRdb's table, derived via immunoSEQ multiplex PCR, lists solely in-frame clones and lacks some. In the table there are 110,000 or so clones, approximately 90% of which are singletons. Sequenced here: peripheral blood, sampled 28 days after the second AZD1222 dose. The source of these receptors is an adult who received the AZD1222 COVID-19 vaccine.

This chain uses TRBV6-2 or TRBV6-3 with TRBJ2-7; D not resolved. V was trimmed by 6 bases and J by 6 bases, leaving 12 bases between them. The germline V gene encodes CDR1 MNHEY and CDR2 SVGEGT. The CDR3 spans 12 residues. This chain's CDR3 is CASSPTYLEQYF. Written as DNA, the CDR3 is TGTGCCAGCAGCCCGACATATCTCGAGCAGTACTTC.

The V call is TRBV11-3, the J call TRBJ2-3; tentatively, D is TRBD2 (5 bases). Germline V gene data show CDR1 as SGHNT and CDR2 as YENEEA. The CDR3 runs 14 residues. The ends were cut back, 5 bases at V and 7 bases at J, with 16 bases in the middle. The CDR3 nucleotides are TGTGCCAGCAGCACCGGGGAGCAACTGAATACGCAGTATTTT. Its protein product is CASSTGEQLNTQYF.

The rearrangement joins TRBV10-3 to TRBJ2-4; 8 nucleotides match TRBD1. CDR1 and CDR2 (germline): ENHRY, SYGVKD. The CDR3 sequence is 10 residues long. CDR3 coding DNA: TGTGCTGTGGGACAGGACATTCAGTACTTC. Amino acids: CAVGQDIQYF.

This chain joins TRBV29-1 and TRBJ2-7; D gene ambiguous. Looked up from germline, CDR1 is SQVTM and CDR2 is ANQGSEA. Trimming took off 3 bases at V and 0 bases at J, with 6 bases between the two ends. This CDR3 has 12 residues. CDR3 region: CSVEESSYEQYF. The CDR3 DNA follows: TGCAGCGTTGAGGAGAGCTCCTACGAGCAGTACTTC.

The chain has TRBV6-1 and TRBJ2-1; 7 bases fit TRBD2. Germline V gene sequence: CDR1 MNHNS, CDR2 SASEGT. V lost 1 base and J lost 2; bases outside the gene matches: 5. The CDR3 loop spans 16 amino acids. The CDR3 reads CASSEGAGVPYNEQFF. DNA of the CDR3: TGTGCCAGCAGTGAAGGGGCGGGAGTCCCCTACAATGAGCAGTTCTTC.

The chain employs TRBV6-2 or TRBV6-3 and TRBJ1-5; the match to TRBD1 covers 8 bases. The CDR3 is 13 amino acids. Trimming cost V 6 bases and J 6 bases; bases outside gene matches: 4. Germline V lookup: CDR1 MNHEY, CDR2 SVGEGT. CDR3 nucleotides: TGTGCCAGCAGCTTAACAGGGGGTCAGCCCCAGCATTTT. Its protein is CASSLTGGQPQHF.

This chain connects TRBV7-2 to TRBJ2-2, with 10 positions matching TRBD2. CDR1 is SGHTA, CDR2 FQGNSA, per germline. This CDR3 comprises 19 residues. Trimming at V came to 7 bases and at J to 6 bases, leaving 20 bases not matched to a gene. CDR3 residues: CASTFIQILAGGSPGELFF. The CDR3 DNA reads TGTGCCAGCACCTTTATCCAAATCTTAGCGGGAGGATCCCCCGGGGAGCTGTTTTTT.

The sample holds one count of this clone. The rearrangement uses TRBV5-1 and TRBJ2-3, with a weak D call TRBD1 (5 bases). The CDR3 consists of 14 residues. The V end was cut by 0 bases, the J end by 6 bases, with 11 bases between. Germline-derived CDR1 and CDR2 are SGHRS and YFSETQ. CDR3 in DNA: TGCGCCAGCAGCTTGGGAGGACATCGTGATACGCAGTATTTT. Its protein is CASSLGGHRDTQYF.

The V call is TRBV23-1, the J call TRBJ1-2; D unclear. TRBV23-1 is placed among ORFs of uncertain function. V was cut by 3 bases and J by 3 bases, with 20 bases left in between. This CDR3 contains 17 residues. This CDR3 is CASSHVKPDVLYYGYTF. CDR3 coding DNA: TGCGCCAGCAGTCACGTTAAGCCAGATGTCCTTTACTATGGCTACACCTTC.

The chain joins TRBV6-5 to TRBJ1-1; D is ambiguous. V was cut by 7 bases and J by 0 bases, with 15 bases left in between. The length of the CDR3 is 15 residues. Germline V CDR1 and CDR2: MNHEY, SVGAGI. Here the CDR3 reads CASTKARALNTEAFF. The CDR3 bases are TGTGCCAGCACCAAAGCCCGGGCTCTGAACACTGAAGCTTTCTTT.

The chain employs TRBV24-1 and TRBJ2-3; D might be TRBD2 (6 bases). CDR3 length: 17 residues. The V end lost 4 bases, the J end lost 2 bases, and 18 bases lay between the germline ends. Per the germline V gene, CDR1 is KGHDR and CDR2 is SFDVKD. The CDR3 protein is CATSDPNRDSFTDTQYF. Written as DNA, the CDR3 is TGTGCCACCAGTGACCCGAACCGGGACTCATTCACAGATACGCAGTATTTT.

The chain carries TRBV18 and TRBJ1-5, with no clear D. The CDR3 length is 13 residues. Germline V gene data show CDR1 as KGHSH and CDR2 as LQKENI. The V and J ends lost 3 bases and 9 bases respectively, with 12 bases between them. The CDR3 loop reads CASSPEKGVPQHF. CDR3 in DNA: TGTGCCAGCTCACCCGAGAAGGGCGTGCCCCAGCATTTT.

The chain links TRBV9 to TRBJ2-1; 8 bases are shared with TRBD2. CDR1 SGDLS and CDR2 YYNGEE come from the germline V gene. The CDR3 loop spans 16 amino acids. V lost 5 bases to trimming and J lost 4 bases; unmatched junction nucleotides: 11. In nucleotides, the CDR3 is TGTGCCAGCAGACGCGGGGGGCCAGGGTTATACAATGAGCAGTTCTTC. Protein: CASRRGGPGLYNEQFF. The full variable domain, with the rest looked up from reference TRBV9 and TRBJ2-1, is DSGVTQTPKHLITATGQRVTLRCSPRSGDLSVYWYQQSLDQGLQFLIQYYNGEERAKGNILERFSAQQFPDLHSELNLSSLELGDSALYFCASRRGGPGLYNEQFFGPGTRLTVL.

This chain uses TRBV27 with TRBJ2-1; D possibly uses TRBD1 or TRBD2 (5 bases each). The V gene lost 3 bases and the J gene lost 5 bases, with 14 bases spanning the gap. The CDR3 totals 15 residues. The germline CDR1 and CDR2 sequences are MNHEY and SMNVEV (reference sequence). CDR3 sequence reads: CASSFGGVDNNEQFF. Written as DNA, the CDR3 is TGTGCCAGCAGTTTTGGGGGAGTCGATAACAATGAGCAGTTCTTC.

The chain uses TRBV7-2 and TRBJ2-3; 8 nucleotides align to TRBD2. The CDR3 totals 15 residues. V dropped 3 bases and J dropped 2; count of bases not matched to a gene: 4. CDR1 is SGHTA, CDR2 FQGNSA, per germline. Written as DNA, the CDR3 is TGTGCCAGCAGCTTCTTAGCGGGGTCCACAGATACGCAGTATTTT. It codes for CASSFLAGSTDTQYF.

DNA for the CDR3: TGTGCCAGCAGCTTAGTCCCCGTGGGCTCCTATAATTCACCCCTCCACTTT. Translating it yields CASSLVPVGSYNSPLHF. This chain joins TRBV11-2 and TRBJ1-6; no clear D. V lost 1 base, J lost 0 bases, and 10 bases lay in between. Germline V gene sequence: CDR1 SGHAT, CDR2 FQNNGV. The CDR3 runs 17 residues.

The V gene is TRBV24-1, the J gene TRBJ2-5, with D hard to call. Germline-derived CDR1 and CDR2 are KGHDR and SFDVKD. CDR3 length equals 13 residues. Trimming shortened V by 5 bases and J by 1 base, and 7 bases separated the two germline ends. The CDR3 loop is CATSGRAQETQYF. The CDR3 DNA is TGTGCCACCAGTGGAAGGGCCCAAGAGACCCAGTACTTC.

This clone showed up just once. The chain is built from TRBV10-3 and TRBJ1-5; TRBD1 is a possible D gene (6 bases). This CDR3 spans 17 amino acids. The V end lost 0 bases, the J end lost 3 bases, and 15 bases lay between the germline ends. Germline lookup yields CDR1 ENHRY and CDR2 SYGVKD. The CDR3: CAISESWGGGNNQPQHF. As DNA, the CDR3 is TGTGCCATCAGTGAGTCGTGGGGGGGCGGGAACAATCAGCCCCAGCATTTT.

As for this clone: Distinct nucleotide sequences in the sample also encode this CDR3. V and J are TRBV3-1 (or the pseudogene TRBV3-2) and TRBJ2-1, with no clear D. Trimming stripped 1 base from V and 9 bases from J, with 4 bases between. CDR1 LGHDT and CDR2 YNNKEL come from the germline V gene (reference sequence). CDR3 size: 11 residues. The DNA of the CDR3 is TGTGCCAGCAGCCAAGTGGGTGAGCAGTTCTTC. Protein sequence: CASSQVGEQFF.

The chain combines TRBV7-2 with TRBJ2-2; D possibly uses TRBD1 or TRBD2 (5 bases each). Between the trimmed V and J ends, which lost 4 bases and 2 bases, there was a span of 14 bases. The V gene's germline CDR1 is SGHTA and CDR2 FQGNSA. This CDR3 is built from 16 residues. CDR3 sequence reads: CASSWGSLVNTGELFF. CDR3 in DNA: TGTGCCAGCAGCTGGGGGTCCCTGGTAAACACCGGGGAGCTGTTTTTT.